This T cell receptor (beta chain) comes out of a study of blood T cell repertoires in COVID-19. Turning to the study itself: The United States, Italy and Spain were the sources of the acute and convalescent COVID-19 samples.

Using immunoSEQ multiplex PCR, the repertoire was profiled, and TCRdb retains in-frame clones only, with some absent. Seen here are 230,000 or so clones, approximately 89% observed once, and the top ten hold approximately 5%. Per germline, CDR1 LGHDT and CDR2 YNNKEL (reference sequence). The CDR3 totals 17 residues. The J segment lost 8 bases and the V segment lost 0 bases, leaving 8 bases of the junction unmatched. This sequence joins TRBV3-1 (or the pseudogene TRBV3-2) and TRBJ1-6; 9 positions agree with TRBD1. The receptor was derived from a woman between 40 and 55 years old who had recovered from COVID-19. The sample taken for sequencing was peripheral blood. The CDR3 DNA is TGTGCCAGCAGCCAAGATACAGGGGGCGCTTCGCATTCACCCCTCCACTTT. Translation gives CASSQDTGGASHSPLHF.